This T cell receptor (beta chain) derives from a study of Graves' ophthalmopathy and Graves' hyperthyroidism. For the study at large: Stable hyperthyroidism meant no progression to ophthalmopathy within 18 months of follow-up.

This clonotype was counted at least ten times. Antigen unknown. Study outcomes and limitations: The model's prediction of ophthalmopathy progression had 70.59% sensitivity and roughly 77% specificity. Appearing in blood as well were most expanded thyroid clonotypes above 0.001 frequency.

RNA transcripts were the source from which TCR beta CDR3 regions were amplified. Investigators did first-round RT-PCR with HTBI primers, then second-round multiplex PCR. TCRdb redid the calling of the multiplex PCR reads with MiXCR, one entry per CDR3 protein. The repertoire holds roughly 600,000 distinct CDR3 sequences, with under 40% as singletons. The ends were cut back, 1 base at V and 1 base at J, with 13 bases in the middle. The germline V gene has CDR1 ENHRY and CDR2 SYGVKD. The CDR3 is 16 amino acids. Input material: peripheral blood or thyroid tissue (not recorded which). The source is an adult man with Graves' hyperthyroidism. This chain joins TRBV10-3 and TRBJ2-5; the D is unclear. The CDR3 sequence: CAISEFGPFPQETQYF. Here the CDR3 DNA reads TGTGCCATCAGTGAGTTCGGGCCGTTTCCCCAAGAGACCCAGTACTTC.